These 15 T cell receptor beta chains came from one sample sequenced in a study of OX40 agonist ivuxolimab in advanced cancers. Here immunoSEQ multiplex PCR was the method, and the copy in TCRdb shows in-frame clones only, minus some. The sample includes more than 40,000 clones, 80% to 90% of them seen just once. The starting material was CD4+ or CD8+ T cells sorted from blood, obtained in a trial of the OX40 agonist ivuxolimab. These receptor sequences come from an adult with an advanced solid tumor such as melanoma, head and neck, liver or kidney cancer.

The chain couples TRBV10-3 to TRBJ1-2; D unclear. Germline CDR1 ENHRY, CDR2 SYGVKD. The CDR3 sequence is 15 residues long. The germline V and J ends were trimmed by 0 bases and 4 bases, with 12 bases remaining between them. The CDR3 sequence is CAISESPPQPYGYTF. In DNA form, the CDR3 reads TGTGCCATCAGTGAGTCCCCCCCTCAACCCTATGGCTACACCTTC.

V is TRBV19 and J is TRBJ2-7, with no clear D. Trimming cost V 0 bases and J 2 bases, with 8 bases left between them. There are 14 residues in the CDR3. Germline CDR1 LNHDA, CDR2 SQIVND (reference sequence). As DNA, the CDR3 is TGTGCCAGTAGTATAGAGTTGGGAACCTACGAGCAGTACTTC. Protein sequence: CASSIELGTYEQYF.

The V and J genes are TRBV5-4 and TRBJ2-3; the match to TRBD2 covers 14 bases. From germline, CDR1 is SGHNT and CDR2 YYREEE (reference sequence). The trim removed 0 bases at V and 5 bases at J, leaving 8 bases unmatched. The CDR3 loop spans 18 amino acids. The CDR3 here is CASSLGLAGGLGGDTQYF. The CDR3 DNA reads as TGTGCCAGCAGCTTGGGACTAGCGGGAGGGTTGGGAGGAGATACGCAGTATTTT.

This clone was detected only once. This chain connects TRBV7-8 to TRBJ2-1; TRBD2 matches at 9 bases. Germline V lookup: CDR1 SGHVS, CDR2 FQNEAQ. The CDR3 has 16 amino acids. With 6 bases clipped from V and 6 bases from J, the junction kept 12 bases outside the gene matches. The CDR3 DNA sequence: TGTGCCAGCAGATTGATACCGGGACTAGCCACCAATGAGCAGTTCTTC. It is translated as CASRLIPGLATNEQFF.

In nucleotides, the CDR3 is TGCGCCAGCAGCGAGGGACACTCCTACGAGCAGTACTTC. Its protein product is CASSEGHSYEQYF. The chain joins TRBV5-1 to TRBJ2-7; D is perhaps TRBD1 (6 bases). Germline CDR1 reads SGHRS; CDR2 reads YFSETQ. This CDR3 spans 13 amino acids. V was pared by 4 bases and J by 0 bases, with 8 bases between.

This sequence joins TRBV11-2 and TRBJ2-1; 8 bases are a match to TRBD2. CDR1 and CDR2 from the germline V gene are SGHAT and FQNNGV. This CDR3 comprises 15 residues. The J segment lost 9 bases and the V segment lost 0 bases, leaving 7 bases of the junction unmatched. In nucleotides, the CDR3 is TGTGCCAGCAGCTTAGACGGGGGGGAGGGCCGTGAGCAGTTCTTC. Amino acid sequence: CASSLDGGEGREQFF.

This chain links TRBV5-6 with TRBJ2-4; D is possibly TRBD2 (6 bases). Trimming took off 3 bases at V and 1 base at J, with 11 bases between the two ends. The CDR3 totals 15 residues. From germline, CDR1 is SGHDT and CDR2 YYEEEE. CDR3 sequence: CASSSITSAKNIQYF. CDR3 nucleotide sequence: TGTGCCAGCAGCTCGATCACTAGCGCCAAAAACATTCAGTACTTC.

The V and J genes are TRBV5-1 and TRBJ2-7, with D perhaps matching TRBD1 (6 bases). Germline V gives CDR1 SGHRS, CDR2 YFSETQ. The CDR3 totals 15 residues. Trimming cost V 0 bases and J 0 bases, with 10 bases left between them. In DNA form, the CDR3 reads TGCGCCAGCAGCTTGGAGGGGGACACCTCCTACGAGCAGTACTTC. Encoded protein: CASSLEGDTSYEQYF.

The chain couples TRBV5-1 to TRBJ2-3; unclear D gene. The germline V gene encodes CDR1 SGHRS and CDR2 YFSETQ. The CDR3 runs 13 residues. Trimming took off 2 bases at V and 4 bases at J, with 8 bases between the two ends. Written as DNA, the CDR3 is TGCGCCAGCAGCTTTATATTCCCAGATACGCAGTATTTT. Its translation is CASSFIFPDTQYF.

The gene calls are TRBV5-1 and TRBJ2-7; TRBD2 aligns across 7 bases. V shed 4 bases and J 2 bases; nucleotides not matched to a gene: 6. This CDR3 is 14 amino acids long. In germline, CDR1 is SGHRS, CDR2 YFSETQ. CDR3 protein: CASSPTSVPYEQYF. In DNA form, the CDR3 reads TGCGCCAGCAGCCCCACTAGCGTCCCCTACGAGCAGTACTTC.

A word on this clone: Other DNA sequences in this specimen translate into the identical CDR3. The chain carries TRBV11-2 and TRBJ2-5; D uncertain. The V gene lost 1 base and the J gene lost 1 base, with 4 bases spanning the gap. CDR1 and CDR2 from the germline V gene are SGHAT and FQNNGV. The CDR3 extends over 13 amino acids. The DNA for the CDR3 is TGTGCCAGCAGCTTAGGGCTCCAAGAGACCCAGTACTTC. It is translated as CASSLGLQETQYF. Full variable domain (missing parts from reference TRBV11-2 and TRBJ2-5): EAGVAQSPRYKIIEKRQSVAFWCNPISGHATLYWYQQILGQGPKLLIQFQNNGVVDDSQLPKDRFSAERLKGVDSTLKIQPAKLEDSAVYLCASSLGLQETQYFGPGTRLLVL.

The chain employs TRBV5-1 and TRBJ1-1; D remains unclear. The CDR3 is 14 amino acids. V was pared by 0 bases and J by 0 bases, with 6 bases between. Germline V gene sequence: CDR1 SGHRS, CDR2 YFSETQ. The CDR3 protein is CASSLAHVNTEAFF. For the CDR3, the DNA is TGCGCCAGCAGCTTGGCCCACGTGAACACTGAAGCTTTCTTT.

This chain connects TRBV6-1 to TRBJ1-5; a possible D gene is TRBD1 (6 bases). The CDR3 has 13 amino acids. Trimming stripped 5 bases from V and 2 bases from J, with 7 bases between. The germline V gene has CDR1 MNHNS and CDR2 SASEGT. DNA for the CDR3: TGTGCCAGCAGTAGACAGGGCAATCAGCCCCAGCATTTT. This sequence encodes CASSRQGNQPQHF.

This chain uses TRBV6-5 with TRBJ2-1; D is uncertain. Trimming stripped 6 bases from V and 2 bases from J, with 5 bases between. CDR1 and CDR2 (germline): MNHEY, SVGAGI. The CDR3 is 12 amino acids. The CDR3 DNA reads as TGTGCCAGCAGCCCCACCTACAATGAGCAGTTCTTC. Translation: CASSPTYNEQFF.

The chain joins TRBV15 to TRBJ1-2, with D unclear. Per the germline V gene, CDR1 is LNHNV and CDR2 is YYDKDF (reference sequence). The V gene lost 1 base and the J gene lost 4 bases, with 10 bases spanning the gap. This CDR3 is built from 14 residues. This CDR3 reads CATSRVDALYGYTF. The CDR3, as DNA: TGTGCCACCAGCAGAGTGGACGCACTCTATGGCTACACCTTC.